The 28 T cell receptor beta chains given below trace back to one sample, sequenced in a study of T cells in Graves' hyperthyroidism and ophthalmopathy. Amplified TCR beta CDR3 regions derived from RNA transcripts. During a first-round RT-PCR of the TCR CDR3, the HTBI primer set was used. Each CDR3 protein is one row after TCRdb ran MiXCR on the multiplex PCR reads. This table has around 35,000 distinct CDR3 sequences, around half appearing once. Source material: blood. Receptor source: a woman aged 40 to 50 with Graves' ophthalmopathy.

The rearrangement joins TRBV6-5 to TRBJ2-2; no reliable D call. The CDR3 consists of 11 residues. The V gene's germline CDR1 is MNHEY and CDR2 SVGAGI. V shed 4 bases and J shed 6 bases, with 3 bases lying between them. The CDR3 coding sequence is TGTGCCAGCAGTTCCCCCGGGGAGCTGTTTTTT. This sequence encodes CASSSPGELFF.

This clonotype ranks as medium-sized (0.01 to 0.1%). This chain joins TRBV10-2 and TRBJ2-7, with D unclear. Germline values: CDR1 WSHSY, CDR2 SAAADI. Trimming removed 7 bases at V and 1 base at J, with 8 bases between. This CDR3 is 12 amino acids long. The CDR3 DNA sequence: TGCGCCAGCAAGCCGGGTTCCTACGAGCAGTACTTC. Its translation is CASKPGSYEQYF.

The V gene is TRBV19, the J gene TRBJ1-2; 7 nucleotides match TRBD1. The CDR3 covers 16 residues. Germline CDR1 reads LNHDA; CDR2 reads SQIVND (reference sequence). J was trimmed by 2 bases and V by 7 bases; bases with no gene match: 13. In nucleotides, the CDR3 is TGTGCCAGTACTTCCCCCCAGGGGGAAGAAAACTATGGCTACACCTTC. It is translated as CASTSPQGEENYGYTF. The variable domain in full, with the rest retrieved from reference TRBV19 and TRBJ1-2, is DGGITQSPKYLFRKEGQNVTLSCEQNLNHDAMYWYRQDPGQGLRLIYYSQIVNDFQKGDIAEGYSVSREKKESFPLTVTSAQKNPTAFYLCASTSPQGEENYGYTFGSGTRLTVV.

This clonotype was seen many times. The chain joins TRBV5-6 to TRBJ1-1, with D unresolved. CDR1 and CDR2 from the germline V gene are SGHDT and YYEEEE. The CDR3 sequence is 13 residues long. Trimming took 4 bases from V and 0 from J, leaving 7 bases between them. The CDR3 nucleotides read TGTGCCAGCAGCGCTTTTATGAACACTGAAGCTTTCTTT. It codes for CASSAFMNTEAFF.

This clonotype has ten or more counts. It may be a read error: a sequence one base away is much more abundant. The J gene is TRBJ1-2, the V gene TRBV20-1; D call uncertain. The CDR3 loop spans 11 amino acids. Trimming took 2 bases from V and 8 from J, leaving 9 bases between them. CDR1 is DFQATT and CDR2 is SNEGSKA in the germline V gene (reference sequence). CDR3 in DNA: TGCAGTGCTAGATCGGGGAGGGGCTACACCTTC. Residues: CSARSGRGYTF.

This clonotype showed up many times. The J gene is TRBJ1-1, the V gene TRBV5-6, with TRBD1 as a possible D gene (6 bases). This CDR3 is 15 amino acids long. The germline V gene has CDR1 SGHDT and CDR2 YYEEEE. V lost 2 bases and J lost 2, with 13 bases in between. CDR3 nucleotides: TGTGCCAGCAGCTTAGGGGGACACCTCAACACTGAAGCTTTCTTT. Residues: CASSLGGHLNTEAFF.

The rearrangement uses TRBV5-6 and TRBJ1-2; D not resolved. The CDR3 extends over 12 amino acids. The germline CDR1 and CDR2 sequences are SGHDT and YYEEEE. V shed 0 bases and J shed 12 bases, with 12 bases lying between them. The CDR3: CASSLDTSGNTF. The DNA for the CDR3 is TGTGCCAGCAGCTTGGACACCTCTGGAAACACCTTC.

This chain joins TRBV2 and TRBJ2-5, with a tentative D call TRBD1 (6 bases). The CDR3 contains 15 residues. Trimming pared 6 bases from V and 4 bases from J, leaving 18 bases between. Germline assignment: CDR1 SNHLY and CDR2 FYNNEI. CDR3 in DNA: TGTGCCAGCAGCCAAAGGTACCAGGGGCGAGAGACCCAGTACTTC. It encodes CASSQRYQGRETQYF.

This clonotype appeared once. Relative to the germline gene, one junction end is altered; a read error may explain this. The chain joins TRBV7-7 to TRBJ1-2, with 8 bases fitting TRBD1. Looked up from germline, CDR1 is SSHAT and CDR2 is FNYEAQ (reference sequence). The CDR3 spans 16 residues. In DNA, the CDR3 is TGTGCTAGCAGCCCGGCGATGAAGACAGGGGCGAGGGGCTACACCTTC. Translating gives CASSPAMKTGARGYTF.

V gene TRBV5-5 combines with J gene TRBJ2-6, with D possibly being TRBD2 (6 bases). The CDR3 has 15 amino acids. Germline V CDR1 and CDR2: SGHKS, YYEKEE (reference sequence). V shed 4 bases and J shed 2 bases, with 10 bases lying between them. CDR3 protein: CASSTRRAGANVLTF. The CDR3 DNA reads TGTGCCAGCAGCACCAGGAGGGCTGGGGCCAACGTCCTGACTTTC.

To note about this clonotype: One end of the junction fails to match germline, which may point to a read error. The J gene is TRBJ2-7, the V gene TRBV20-1; 10 bases line up with TRBD2. CDR3 length: 14 amino acids. Germline V lookup: CDR1 DFQATT, CDR2 SNEGSKA (reference sequence). The CDR3 here is CRARTSGRAYEQYF. The DNA of the CDR3 is TGCAGAGCTAGAACCAGCGGGAGGGCCTACGAGCAGTACTTC.

The CDR3, as DNA: TGTGCCACCAGTGACAGCAATCAGCCCCAGCATTTT. Protein product: CATSDSNQPQHF. The chain couples TRBV19 to TRBJ1-5; D unresolved. Germline CDR1 LNHDA, CDR2 SQIVND (reference sequence). The ends were cut back, 10 bases at V and 1 base at J, with 8 bases in the middle. This CDR3 has 12 amino acids.

About this clonotype: Relative to the germline gene, one junction end is altered; a read error may explain this. V usage is TRBV2 and J usage is TRBJ1-4; D unclear. There are 14 residues in the CDR3. The germline V gene encodes CDR1 SNHLY and CDR2 FYNNEI. CDR3 sequence: CASSSRLDNEKLLF. CDR3 nucleotides: TGTGCCAGCAGTTCAAGACTGGATAATGAAAAACTGTTGTTT.

This clonotype was recorded many times. This chain uses TRBV9 with TRBJ2-2; 8 nucleotides agree with TRBD2. Germline values: CDR1 SGDLS, CDR2 YYNGEE. V shed 0 bases and J 5 bases; nucleotides not matched to a gene: 3. The CDR3 has 15 amino acids. In DNA form, the CDR3 reads TGTGCCAGCAGCGTAGGCGGGGGGCTGACCGGGGAGCTGTTTTTT. As protein: CASSVGGGLTGELFF.

By its share, this clonotype is medium-sized. This sequence joins TRBV2 and TRBJ2-7; D is unclear. The CDR3 has 14 amino acids. CDR1 is SNHLY and CDR2 is FYNNEI in the germline V gene. Trimming shortened V by 5 bases and J by 2 bases, and 13 bases separated the two germline ends. The CDR3 spells CASSPRIVTYEQYF. CDR3 bases: TGTGCCAGCAGTCCCCGGATTGTCACCTACGAGCAGTACTTC. Together with reference TRBV2 and TRBJ2-7, the CDR3 gives the full variable domain: EPEVTQTPSHQVTQMGQEVILRCVPISNHLYFYWYRQILGQKVEFLVSFYNNEISEKSEIFDDQFSVERPDGSNFTLKIRSTKLEDSAMYFCASSPRIVTYEQYFGPGTRLTVT.

Notes on this clonotype: With a much larger clone just one base away, this may be a read error. The rearrangement uses TRBV6-2 or TRBV6-3 and TRBJ2-7; TRBD2 is a possible D gene (6 bases). The CDR3 totals 15 residues. The V gene's germline CDR1 is MNHEY and CDR2 SVGEGT. The CDR3 nucleotides are TGTGCCAGCAGTTCCCAACAGACCGGAGGGTGCGAGCAGTGCTTC. Encoded protein: CASSSQQTGGCEQCF.

This clonotype was recorded many times. The DNA of the CDR3 is TGTGCCAGCAGTTATTTTCCGTATAATTCACCCCTCCACTTT. The encoded protein is CASSYFPYNSPLHF. This chain links TRBV6-6 with TRBJ1-6; D remains unclear. Germline-derived CDR1 and CDR2 are MNHNY and SVGAGI (reference sequence). V shed 3 bases and J shed 4 bases, with 7 bases lying between them. This CDR3 region has 14 residues.

This clonotype has at least ten counts. The rearrangement joins TRBV3-1 to TRBJ2-3; 8 positions match TRBD1. The CDR3 spans 13 residues. Trimming cost V 7 bases and J 14 bases; bases outside gene matches: 14. Germline V CDR1 and CDR2: LGHDT, YNNKEL (reference sequence). The CDR3 bases are TGTGCCAGCACCCCGGGAGAGCGGACAGGGTGGTATTTT. Encoded protein: CASTPGERTGWYF.

CDR3 sequence reads: CASSPPGEETQYF. The DNA of the CDR3 is TGTGCCAGCAGCCCCCCAGGGGAGGAGACCCAGTACTTC. This chain links TRBV7-9 with TRBJ2-5, with D perhaps TRBD1 (6 bases). Trimming took 5 bases from V and 5 from J, leaving 12 bases between them. In germline, CDR1 is SEHNR, CDR2 FQNEAQ (reference sequence). The CDR3 extends over 13 amino acids.

Many counts were recorded for this clonotype. This chain links TRBV12-3 or TRBV12-4 with TRBJ1-1, with 7 nucleotides matching TRBD1. This CDR3 region has 14 residues. After removal of 5 bases from V and 3 bases from J, the junction contained 6 bases not matched to a gene. DNA for the CDR3: TGTGCCAGCAGTCGAGATGACAGGGACACTGAAGCTTTCTTT. This encodes CASSRDDRDTEAFF.

For this clonotype: A junction boundary mismatches the germline segment, possibly from a read error. The CDR3 region is CVSSPRTEAFF. CDR3 coding DNA: TGTGTCAGCAGCCCGAGGACGGAAGCTTTCTTT. V and J are TRBV7-2 and TRBJ1-1; the D is unclear. The CDR3 extends over 11 amino acids. Germline assignment: CDR1 SGHTA and CDR2 FQGNSA. Variable domain in full (rest from reference TRBV7-2 and TRBJ1-1): GAGVSQSPSNKVTEKGKDVELRCDPISGHTALYWYRQSLGQGLEFLIYFQGNSAPDKSGLPSDRFSAERTGGSVSTLTIQRTQQEDSAVYLCVSSPRTEAFFGQGTRLTVV.

This clonotype showed up many times. The V gene is TRBV12-5, the J gene TRBJ2-7; D ambiguous. CDR3 length: 12 residues. The V end lost 5 bases, the J end lost 5 bases, and 10 bases lay between the germline ends. In germline, CDR1 is LGHNT, CDR2 FRNRAP. This CDR3 reads CASGALGDEQYF. DNA of the CDR3: TGTGCTAGTGGTGCCCTAGGCGACGAGCAGTACTTC.

The chain has TRBV24-1 and TRBJ2-5, with a weak D call TRBD1 (6 bases). This CDR3 spans 15 amino acids. CDR1 is KGHDR, CDR2 SFDVKD, per germline. The ends were cut back, 1 base at V and 4 bases at J, with 12 bases in the middle. In nucleotides, the CDR3 is TGTGCCACCAGTGATTTCTCTACAGGGAGAGAGACCCAGTACTTC. Its protein product is CATSDFSTGRETQYF.

The V call is TRBV7-3, the J call TRBJ1-3; tentatively, D is TRBD1 (5 bases). The CDR3 extends over 15 amino acids. Per the germline V gene, CDR1 is SGHTA and CDR2 is FQGTGA. Trimming cost V 4 bases and J 2 bases, with 12 bases left between them. CDR3 region: CASSSPGVAGNTIYF. The CDR3 DNA is TGTGCCAGCAGCTCTCCGGGGGTTGCTGGAAACACCATATATTTT. The full variable domain, its missing parts supplied by reference TRBV7-3 and TRBJ1-3, is GAGVSQTPSNKVTEKGKYVELRCDPISGHTALYWYRQSLGQGPEFLIYFQGTGAADDSGLPNDRFFAVRPEGSVSTLKIQRTERGDSAVYLCASSSPGVAGNTIYFGEGSWLTVV.

J is TRBJ2-7 and V is TRBV6-2 or TRBV6-3, with D possibly matching TRBD1 (5 bases). CDR3 size: 13 residues. The germline gives CDR1 MNHEY, CDR2 SVGEGT. Trimming took off 5 bases at V and 6 bases at J, with 14 bases between the two ends. The CDR3 here is CASSSQGVSEQYF. CDR3 sequence (DNA): TGTGCCAGCAGTAGCCAGGGTGTCTCCGAGCAGTACTTC.

The chain has TRBV25-1 and TRBJ1-4; TRBD1 matches at 7 bases. Trimming at V came to 3 bases and at J to 8 bases, leaving 6 bases not matched to a gene. The CDR3 consists of 14 residues. In germline, CDR1 is MGHDK, CDR2 SYGVNS. CDR3 bases: TGTGCCAGCAGTGAGACAGGGCCAAGGGAAAAACTGTTTTTT. Residues: CASSETGPREKLFF. The full variable domain, in which reference TRBV25-1 and TRBJ1-4 provide the parts outside the CDR3, is EADIYQTPRYLVIGTGKKITLECSQTMGHDKMYWYQQDPGMELHLIHYSYGVNSTEKGDLSSESTVSRIRTEHFPLTLESARPSHTSQYLCASSETGPREKLFFGSGTQLSVL.

The table lists this clonotype with many counts. The chain joins TRBV9 to TRBJ2-1, with D maybe TRBD2 (6 bases). V was clipped by 4 bases and J by 15 bases, with 11 bases between them. The CDR3 spans 10 residues. Germline loops: CDR1 SGDLS, CDR2 YYNGEE. As DNA, the CDR3 is TGTGCCAGCAGCTCCACGGGGGTGTTCTTC. Its translation is CASSSTGVFF.

This clonotype came up many times. J is TRBJ1-1 and V is TRBV6-2 or TRBV6-3, with D perhaps matching TRBD1 (5 bases). V lost 6 bases and J 1 base, leaving 9 bases between the germline ends. CDR1 is MNHEY and CDR2 is SVGEGT in the germline V gene. The CDR3 length is 13 residues. The CDR3 protein is CASSLDRNTEAFF. In DNA form, the CDR3 reads TGTGCCAGCAGCCTTGACAGGAACACTGAAGCTTTCTTT.